This T cell receptor beta chain was profiled in a study of T cells in Graves' hyperthyroidism and ophthalmopathy. Individuals with ophthalmopathy presented a Clinical Activity Score of at least 3, a NOSPECS grade of at least 4 and a duration under 3 months. The V gene lost 4 bases and the J gene lost 3 bases, with 13 bases spanning the gap. The CDR3 spans 15 residues. CDR1 is MGHRA, CDR2 YSYEKL, per germline. It was RNA transcripts that yielded the amplified TCR beta CDR3 regions. In the first-round RT-PCR of the TCR CDR3, the HTBI primer set was used. TCRdb analysed the multiplex PCR reads with MiXCR anew, one entry per CDR3 protein. Seen here are fewer than 750,000 distinct CDR3 sequences, approximately 14% observed once, and the top ten hold about 12%.

The TCR was taken from a woman in her fifties or sixties with Graves' ophthalmopathy. Specimen: blood. The J gene is TRBJ2-1, the V gene TRBV4-1; unclear D gene. CDR3 in amino acids: CASSPDIGNYNEQFF. CDR3 in DNA: TGCGCCAGCAGCCCTGACATTGGGAACTACAATGAGCAGTTCTTC.